Shown below are 17 T cell receptor beta chains from a single sample sequenced in a study of cytomegalovirus exposure and HLA in healthy donors. Researchers ran the PCR with 60 Vbeta and 13 Jbeta primers. Method: immunoSEQ multiplex PCR; TCRdb's copy keeps in-frame clones and lacks some. The repertoire holds about 170,000 clones, with roughly 72% as singletons. The sequenced material came from PBMCs. Receptors originate from a man aged 40-55 years in good health and CMV-seropositive.

This clone was recorded a few times. The V call is TRBV6-5, the J call TRBJ2-6, with D possibly TRBD1 on 5 matching bases. CDR1 MNHEY and CDR2 SVGAGI come from the germline V gene. Trimming cost V 6 bases and J 2 bases, with 11 bases left between them. The CDR3 sequence is 15 residues long. The DNA for the CDR3 is TGTGCCAGCAGCCGAAGGGGTACTGGGGCCAACGTCCTGACTTTC. Protein: CASSRRGTGANVLTF.

J is TRBJ2-3 and V is TRBV19, with D possibly TRBD1 on 7 matching bases. V lost 4 bases and J lost 2, with 13 bases in between. Germline assignment: CDR1 LNHDA and CDR2 SQIVND (reference sequence). The CDR3 length is 15 residues. As DNA, the CDR3 is TGTGCCAGTAGTAAGGAGGGGGCCCCCACAGATACGCAGTATTTT. Protein sequence: CASSKEGAPTDTQYF. The complete variable domain, with remaining parts taken from reference TRBV19 and TRBJ2-3, reads DGGITQSPKYLFRKEGQNVTLSCEQNLNHDAMYWYRQDPGQGLRLIYYSQIVNDFQKGDIAEGYSVSREKKESFPLTVTSAQKNPTAFYLCASSKEGAPTDTQYFGPGTRLTVL.

This rearrangement joins TRBV7-2 to TRBJ2-7; 7 nucleotides align to TRBD1. The CDR3 has 14 amino acids. The germline V gene has CDR1 SGHTA and CDR2 FQGNSA. The V gene end was trimmed by 5 bases and the J gene end by 1 base; junction bases not matched to a gene: 5. The CDR3 DNA is TGTGCCAGCAGCCCTCGACAGGGATCCTACGAGCAGTACTTC. Protein sequence: CASSPRQGSYEQYF. Combining the CDR3 with reference TRBV7-2 and TRBJ2-7 gives the whole variable domain GAGVSQSPSNKVTEKGKDVELRCDPISGHTALYWYRQSLGQGLEFLIYFQGNSAPDKSGLPSDRFSAERTGGSVSTLTIQRTQQEDSAVYLCASSPRQGSYEQYFGPGTRLTVT.

The J gene is TRBJ2-1, the V gene TRBV5-1, with 10 bases lining up with TRBD2. This CDR3 contains 16 residues. Germline trimming cut 0 bases from V and 9 bases from J; bases unmatched to any gene: 9. Germline V gene lookup returns CDR1 SGHRS and CDR2 YFSETQ. CDR3 DNA sequence: TGCGCCAGCAGCTTGGCCCTAGCGGGGGCCCGACGTGAGCAGTTCTTC. It translates to CASSLALAGARREQFF.

The chain links TRBV10-3 to TRBJ1-1; no definite D call. Germline lookup yields CDR1 ENHRY and CDR2 SYGVKD. The CDR3 is 13 amino acids. Trimming took off 0 bases at V and 10 bases at J, with 12 bases between the two ends. The CDR3 DNA sequence: TGTGCCATCAGTGAGTCGGAGGGTTTGGGAGCTTTCTTT. This encodes CAISESEGLGAFF.

The rearrangement uses TRBV6-5 and TRBJ2-7; TRBD2 matches 7 bases. Per the germline V gene, CDR1 is MNHEY and CDR2 is SVGAGI. V was pared by 6 bases and J by 3 bases, with 11 bases of the junction left unmatched. This CDR3 is built from 15 residues. The CDR3 loop is CASSDGRGRDYEQYF. CDR3 coding DNA: TGTGCCAGCAGCGACGGGCGGGGGAGAGACTACGAGCAGTACTTC.

The chain carries TRBV27 and TRBJ2-7; 10 bases match TRBD2. CDR1 is MNHEY, CDR2 SMNVEV, per germline (reference sequence). The CDR3 has 17 amino acids. After removal of 5 bases from V and 0 bases from J, the junction contained 10 bases not matched to a gene. The CDR3 loop reads CASSTSSLAGVSYEQYF. CDR3 nucleotides: TGTGCCAGCAGTACCTCCAGTCTAGCGGGAGTCTCCTACGAGCAGTACTTC.

The chain is built from TRBV27 and TRBJ2-2, with D perhaps matching TRBD2 (5 bases). V was shortened by 3 bases and J by 3 bases, with 8 bases between the two germline ends. Germline loops: CDR1 MNHEY, CDR2 SMNVEV (reference sequence). The CDR3 spans 14 residues. Here the CDR3 DNA reads TGTGCCAGCAGTTTTTGGGGAGACACCGGGGAGCTGTTTTTT. It is translated as CASSFWGDTGELFF.

The chain carries TRBV15 and TRBJ2-2; the match to TRBD2 covers 9 bases. This CDR3 is 17 amino acids long. CDR1 is LNHNV and CDR2 is YYDKDF in the germline V gene (reference sequence). Trimming cost V 4 bases and J 2 bases; bases outside gene matches: 8. CDR3 DNA: TGTGCCACCAGCAAAGACCCGGGACTAGCTAACACCGGGGAGCTGTTTTTT. Translated, it gives CATSKDPGLANTGELFF.

The chain carries TRBV18 and TRBJ1-2; 8 positions agree with TRBD1. Germline V gives CDR1 KGHSH, CDR2 LQKENI. The CDR3 loop spans 15 amino acids. Trimming took 3 bases from V and 4 from J; bases not matched to a gene: 7. The CDR3 DNA is TGTGCCAGCTCACCCAGACAGGGGACTGGCTATGGCTACACCTTC. Protein sequence: CASSPRQGTGYGYTF.

The rearrangement uses TRBV27 and TRBJ1-3; the match to TRBD1 covers 8 bases. Trimming removed 8 bases from V and 0 bases from J; junction bases left unmatched: 12. This CDR3 contains 17 residues. Germline V gives CDR1 MNHEY, CDR2 SMNVEV (reference sequence). In DNA, the CDR3 is TGTGCCAGCCGGCGGGCAGGGGGCGGGAGCTCTGGAAACACCATATATTTT. It encodes CASRRAGGGSSGNTIYF.

This chain links TRBV6-1 with TRBJ1-2; perhaps TRBD1 as D (6 bases). CDR1 MNHNS and CDR2 SASEGT come from the germline V gene. Trimming took 4 bases from V and 10 from J, leaving 16 bases between them. This CDR3 has 13 amino acids. CDR3 bases: TGTGCCAGCAGTGGGCAGCTTATGGGGGCCTACACCTTC. It encodes CASSGQLMGAYTF.

V and J are TRBV6-6 and TRBJ2-7, with D unclear. In germline, CDR1 is MNHNY, CDR2 SVGAGI (reference sequence). The CDR3 runs 12 residues. Trimming stripped 6 bases from V and 6 bases from J, with 12 bases between. Here the CDR3 DNA reads TGTGCCAGCAGGGTAGAAGCAGGCGAGCAGTACTTC. Encoded protein: CASRVEAGEQYF.

The chain combines TRBV7-2 with TRBJ2-7; a possible D gene is TRBD1 (5 bases). Per germline, CDR1 SGHTA and CDR2 FQGNSA. V was pared by 5 bases and J by 5 bases, with 16 bases between. The CDR3 has 14 residues. CDR3 sequence (DNA): TGTGCCAGCAGCCCACCCGCTAGGGGCGACGAGCAGTACTTC. It yields the protein CASSPPARGDEQYF.

This clone was detected once. The genes are TRBV29-1 and TRBJ2-7, with 12 bases fitting TRBD2. The CDR3 length is 13 residues. V was clipped by 5 bases and J by 2 bases; unmatched bases: 1. The germline V gene has CDR1 SQVTM and CDR2 ANQGSEA. CDR3 sequence: CSVTSGGTYEQYF. The CDR3 DNA reads TGCAGCGTTACTAGCGGGGGGACCTACGAGCAGTACTTC.

This rearrangement joins TRBV4-1 to TRBJ2-5, with D possibly being TRBD2 (5 bases). The V gene's germline CDR1 is MGHRA and CDR2 YSYEKL. Trimming took 2 bases from V and 5 from J, leaving 15 bases between them. This CDR3 has 15 residues. The CDR3 region is CASSQYEGQRETQYF. CDR3 coding DNA: TGCGCCAGCAGCCAATATGAGGGCCAACGGGAGACCCAGTACTTC.

A single count supports this clone. V is TRBV2 and J is TRBJ2-1; possible D gene TRBD1, 6 bases. Per germline, CDR1 SNHLY and CDR2 FYNNEI. Trimming removed 4 bases from V and 6 bases from J, with 10 bases in between. CDR3 size: 13 residues. The CDR3 nucleotides read TGTGCCAGCAGTGTTAGGACAGCCAATGAGCAGTTCTTC. It encodes CASSVRTANEQFF. The whole variable domain, filled in from reference TRBV2 and TRBJ2-1, reads EPEVTQTPSHQVTQMGQEVILRCVPISNHLYFYWYRQILGQKVEFLVSFYNNEISEKSEIFDDQFSVERPDGSNFTLKIRSTKLEDSAMYFCASSVRTANEQFFGPGTRLTVL.